The 23 T cell receptor beta chains below come from one sample, sequenced in a study of shared clonotypes between healthy human individuals. Assay: immunoSEQ multiplex PCR; the TCRdb copy retains only in-frame clones and omits some. The sample yields 900,000 to 1,200,000 clones, more than 75% seen once. The sample consisted of memory CD4+ T cells from PBMCs. Sample subset: CD45RA-negative fraction. These receptors all come from a man between 18 and 35 years old in good health. Some clones in this sample may be carry-over from other donors' samples.

The rearrangement joins TRBV7-2 to TRBJ2-3; 8 nucleotides agree with TRBD2. Trimming removed 5 bases from V and 10 bases from J; junction bases left unmatched: 2. Germline values: CDR1 SGHTA, CDR2 FQGNSA. The CDR3 sequence is 11 residues long. DNA of the CDR3: TGTGCCAGCAGCCCGGGACTAGCGCAGTATTTT. Amino acid sequence: CASSPGLAQYF. Combining the CDR3 with reference TRBV7-2 and TRBJ2-3 gives the whole variable domain GAGVSQSPSNKVTEKGKDVELRCDPISGHTALYWYRQSLGQGLEFLIYFQGNSAPDKSGLPSDRFSAERTGGSVSTLTIQRTQQEDSAVYLCASSPGLAQYFGPGTRLTVL.

The chain combines TRBV5-1 with TRBJ2-2; 7 nucleotides agree with TRBD1. With 4 bases clipped from V and 4 bases from J, the junction kept 10 bases outside the gene matches. Germline V gene lookup returns CDR1 SGHRS and CDR2 YFSETQ. The CDR3 has 16 amino acids. CDR3 residues: CASSPGQGVRTGELFF. The CDR3 DNA is TGCGCCAGCAGCCCCGGGCAGGGGGTTCGCACCGGGGAGCTGTTTTTT.

This clone has a single count. The chain is built from TRBV6-6 and TRBJ2-5; maybe TRBD1 (6 bases). Germline V gene sequence: CDR1 MNHNY, CDR2 SVGAGI (reference sequence). This CDR3 is built from 15 residues. The V end was cut by 4 bases, the J end by 4 bases, with 16 bases between. Written as DNA, the CDR3 is TGTGCCAGCAGTTTCCCGGACAGTGGACGAGAGACCCAGTACTTC. Its translation: CASSFPDSGRETQYF.

The chain couples TRBV2 to TRBJ2-3, with D perhaps given as TRBD1 or TRBD2 (6 bases each). The CDR3 length is 13 residues. CDR1 is SNHLY and CDR2 is FYNNEI in the germline V gene. V lost 4 bases to trimming and J lost 4 bases, with 9 bases between them. The DNA for the CDR3 is TGTGCCAGCAGTGTGGAGGGGGCAGATACGCAGTATTTT. This gives the protein CASSVEGADTQYF. Full variable domain (missing parts from reference TRBV2 and TRBJ2-3): EPEVTQTPSHQVTQMGQEVILRCVPISNHLYFYWYRQILGQKVEFLVSFYNNEISEKSEIFDDQFSVERPDGSNFTLKIRSTKLEDSAMYFCASSVEGADTQYFGPGTRLTVL.

V and J are TRBV5-1 and TRBJ1-5; D gene uncertain. The CDR3 contains 16 residues. Germline values: CDR1 SGHRS, CDR2 YFSETQ. Trimming removed 4 bases at V and 3 bases at J, with 17 bases between. The CDR3, as DNA: TGCGCCAGCAGCCCTGGACCCCAGCAAGACAATCAGCCCCAGCATTTT. Residues: CASSPGPQQDNQPQHF.

This clone was seen repeatedly, ten times or more. V is TRBV5-1 and J is TRBJ2-7; 8 nucleotides align to TRBD1. CDR3 length: 14 amino acids. From germline, CDR1 is SGHRS and CDR2 YFSETQ. The junction had 5 bases not matched to a gene; V was cut back by 4 bases and J by 2 bases. CDR3 sequence reads: CASSPDRAAYEQYF. The CDR3 DNA follows: TGCGCCAGCAGCCCGGACAGGGCGGCCTACGAGCAGTACTTC. The full variable domain, its missing parts supplied by reference TRBV5-1 and TRBJ2-7, is KAGVTQTPRYLIKTRGQQVTLSCSPISGHRSVSWYQQTPGQGLQFLFEYFSETQRNKGNFPGRFSGRQFSNSRSEMNVSTLELGDSALYLCASSPDRAAYEQYFGPGTRLTVT.

Remarks on this clone: Other DNA sequences in this sample translate to the same CDR3. The chain employs TRBV5-1 and TRBJ2-3; TRBD2 might be the D (7 bases). V was shortened by 0 bases and J by 2 bases, with 10 bases between the two germline ends. This CDR3 has 15 residues. Per germline, CDR1 SGHRS and CDR2 YFSETQ. The CDR3 region is CASSLGRGATDTQYF. For the CDR3, the DNA is TGCGCCAGCAGCTTGGGACGGGGGGCCACAGATACGCAGTATTTT. Full variable domain (outside the CDR3, taken from reference TRBV5-1 and TRBJ2-3): KAGVTQTPRYLIKTRGQQVTLSCSPISGHRSVSWYQQTPGQGLQFLFEYFSETQRNKGNFPGRFSGRQFSNSRSEMNVSTLELGDSALYLCASSLGRGATDTQYFGPGTRLTVL.

This rearrangement joins TRBV4-2 to TRBJ2-1, with TRBD2 matching 15 bases. CDR1 and CDR2 (germline): LGHNA, YNFKEQ. The junction had 6 bases not matched to a gene; V was cut back by 3 bases and J by 9 bases. The CDR3 is 16 residues long. DNA for the CDR3: TGTGCCAGCAGCCACTTGGGACTAGCGGGAGGAGGTGAGCAGTTCTTC. Its translation is CASSHLGLAGGGEQFF.

This clone has a handful of counts. V is TRBV10-3 and J is TRBJ1-2, with 7 bases matching TRBD1. CDR3 size: 15 residues. Germline assignment: CDR1 ENHRY and CDR2 SYGVKD. The V and J ends lost 0 bases and 6 bases, in that order; junction bases with no gene match: 7. The CDR3 region has the DNA TGTGCCATCAGTGAGTCACGGCGACAGGGCGATGGCTACACCTTC. Amino acids: CAISESRRQGDGYTF.

The chain combines TRBV6-6 with TRBJ2-5; TRBD2 agrees at 13 bases. The length of the CDR3 is 16 residues. Per germline, CDR1 MNHNY and CDR2 SVGAGI (reference sequence). V gave up 7 bases and J gave up 5 bases; unmatched junction bases: 10. The CDR3 region has the DNA TGTGCCAGCAACCAAGGACTAGCGGGAGTCGAGGAGACCCAGTACTTC. It is translated as CASNQGLAGVEETQYF.

The J gene is TRBJ2-7, the V gene TRBV27; 7 bases map to TRBD2. Germline CDR1 and CDR2: MNHEY and SMNVEV (reference sequence). With 3 bases clipped from V and 2 bases from J, the junction kept 10 bases outside the gene matches. The CDR3 covers 16 residues. The CDR3, as DNA: TGTGCCAGCAGTTTGAAAGGGTTAGGGACTACCTACGAGCAGTACTTC. Encoded protein: CASSLKGLGTTYEQYF.

This chain connects TRBV5-1 to TRBJ1-2; D remains unclear. This CDR3 is built from 13 residues. Trimming pared 0 bases from V and 4 bases from J, leaving 7 bases between. From germline, CDR1 is SGHRS and CDR2 YFSETQ. CDR3: CASSLAEGYGYTF. The CDR3 coding sequence is TGCGCCAGCAGCTTGGCCGAGGGCTATGGCTACACCTTC.

This chain joins TRBV7-9 and TRBJ1-1; D is uncertain. The CDR3 contains 12 residues. CDR1 SEHNR and CDR2 FQNEAQ come from the germline V gene (reference sequence). The V end was cut by 7 bases, the J end by 6 bases, with 12 bases between. The CDR3 is CASTSLGSEAFF. DNA for the CDR3: TGTGCCAGCACCTCCCTAGGGTCTGAAGCTTTCTTT. Full variable domain (outside the CDR3, taken from reference TRBV7-9 and TRBJ1-1): DTGVSQNPRHKITKRGQNVTFRCDPISEHNRLYWYRQTLGQGPEFLTYFQNEAQLEKSRLLSDRFSAERPKGSFSTLEIQRTEQGDSAMYLCASTSLGSEAFFGQGTRLTVV.

This chain uses TRBV9 with TRBJ2-7; 8 nucleotides agree with TRBD2. Trimming cost V 3 bases and J 0 bases; bases outside gene matches: 5. Germline V lookup: CDR1 SGDLS, CDR2 YYNGEE. This CDR3 region has 15 residues. The CDR3 DNA reads as TGTGCCAGCAGCGCCCTTGGGACTAGCTCCTACGAGCAGTACTTC. Translating it yields CASSALGTSSYEQYF. Full variable domain (remainder filled in from reference TRBV9 and TRBJ2-7): DSGVTQTPKHLITATGQRVTLRCSPRSGDLSVYWYQQSLDQGLQFLIQYYNGEERAKGNILERFSAQQFPDLHSELNLSSLELGDSALYFCASSALGTSSYEQYFGPGTRLTVT.

Details on this clone: This CDR3 is also generated by other DNA sequences in the sample. The genes are TRBV7-3 and TRBJ1-1; D unresolved. V was trimmed by 5 bases and J by 1 base, leaving 11 bases between them. The germline V gene has CDR1 SGHTA and CDR2 FQGTGA. This CDR3 contains 14 residues. CDR3 bases: TGTGCCAGCAGCCCTGGCTCGGCGAACACTGAAGCTTTCTTT. Protein: CASSPGSANTEAFF. Full variable domain (remainder filled in from reference TRBV7-3 and TRBJ1-1): GAGVSQTPSNKVTEKGKYVELRCDPISGHTALYWYRQSLGQGPEFLIYFQGTGAADDSGLPNDRFFAVRPEGSVSTLKIQRTERGDSAVYLCASSPGSANTEAFFGQGTRLTVV.

Worth noting for this clone: This CDR3 is also generated by other DNA sequences in the sample. This sequence joins TRBV6-5 and TRBJ2-1; the match to TRBD1 covers 7 bases. With 6 bases clipped from V and 7 bases from J, the junction kept 3 bases outside the gene matches. There are 12 residues in the CDR3. CDR1 is MNHEY and CDR2 is SVGAGI in the germline V gene. CDR3 protein: CASSRQGNEQFF. The CDR3 region has the DNA TGTGCCAGCAGCAGACAGGGAAATGAGCAGTTCTTC.

This clone was seen a few times. Distinct nucleotide sequences in the sample also encode this CDR3. The gene calls are TRBV2 and TRBJ2-5, with TRBD1 matching over 8 bases. This CDR3 comprises 14 residues. Germline-derived CDR1 and CDR2 are SNHLY and FYNNEI. V shed 2 bases and J 4 bases; nucleotides not matched to a gene: 3. The CDR3 sequence is CASSEQGAGETQYF. DNA for the CDR3: TGTGCCAGCAGTGAACAGGGGGCCGGAGAGACCCAGTACTTC.

This clone was counted at least ten times. The chain couples TRBV2 to TRBJ2-2; D is uncertain. Trimming left V 7 bases short and J 7 bases short, with 10 bases between. The length of the CDR3 is 12 residues. From germline, CDR1 is SNHLY and CDR2 FYNNEI. CDR3 DNA sequence: TGTGCCAGCATGCGTAGTATCGGGGAGCTGTTTTTT. Protein: CASMRSIGELFF. The variable domain in full, with the rest retrieved from reference TRBV2 and TRBJ2-2, is EPEVTQTPSHQVTQMGQEVILRCVPISNHLYFYWYRQILGQKVEFLVSFYNNEISEKSEIFDDQFSVERPDGSNFTLKIRSTKLEDSAMYFCASMRSIGELFFGEGSRLTVL.

This sequence joins TRBV5-1 and TRBJ2-5; the D gene is possibly TRBD2 (6 bases). Trimming stripped 4 bases from V and 0 bases from J, with 13 bases between. Looked up from germline, CDR1 is SGHRS and CDR2 is YFSETQ. The CDR3 contains 15 residues. In nucleotides, the CDR3 is TGCGCCAGCAGCCCGGAGCGGGCGTACCAAGAGACCCAGTACTTC. Translation gives CASSPERAYQETQYF.

The gene calls are TRBV7-2 and TRBJ1-1; D is uncertain. V lost 5 bases, J lost 6 bases, and 7 bases lay in between. In germline, CDR1 is SGHTA, CDR2 FQGNSA. The CDR3 sequence is 11 residues long. The CDR3 protein is CASSRTSEAFF. The CDR3 DNA is TGTGCCAGCAGCCGAACGTCTGAAGCTTTCTTT.

CDR3 DNA: TGTGCCAGCGGAGACAGGGGGCCAGGAAACACCATATATTTT. It translates to CASGDRGPGNTIYF. The gene calls are TRBV6-5 and TRBJ1-3; 10 bases are shared with TRBD1. Trimming at V came to 8 bases and at J to 4 bases, leaving 5 bases not matched to a gene. Germline assignment: CDR1 MNHEY and CDR2 SVGAGI. CDR3 length equals 14 residues.

The chain joins TRBV15 to TRBJ2-7, with 10 nucleotides matching TRBD1. Looked up from germline, CDR1 is LNHNV and CDR2 is YYDKDF (reference sequence). V lost 5 bases, J lost 0 bases, and 13 bases stayed unmatched. This CDR3 is 18 amino acids long. The CDR3 bases are TGTGCCACCAGCGGAAATACGGACAGGGGGATGGCCTCCTACGAGCAGTACTTC. It codes for CATSGNTDRGMASYEQYF.

J is TRBJ2-3 and V is TRBV27; D call uncertain. Germline CDR1 and CDR2: MNHEY and SMNVEV (reference sequence). Trimming cost V 2 bases and J 6 bases, with 12 bases left between them. This CDR3 spans 14 amino acids. The CDR3 DNA reads as TGTGCCAGCAGTTTAAACGGTCAAGGTGATACGCAGTATTTT. It specifies CASSLNGQGDTQYF.